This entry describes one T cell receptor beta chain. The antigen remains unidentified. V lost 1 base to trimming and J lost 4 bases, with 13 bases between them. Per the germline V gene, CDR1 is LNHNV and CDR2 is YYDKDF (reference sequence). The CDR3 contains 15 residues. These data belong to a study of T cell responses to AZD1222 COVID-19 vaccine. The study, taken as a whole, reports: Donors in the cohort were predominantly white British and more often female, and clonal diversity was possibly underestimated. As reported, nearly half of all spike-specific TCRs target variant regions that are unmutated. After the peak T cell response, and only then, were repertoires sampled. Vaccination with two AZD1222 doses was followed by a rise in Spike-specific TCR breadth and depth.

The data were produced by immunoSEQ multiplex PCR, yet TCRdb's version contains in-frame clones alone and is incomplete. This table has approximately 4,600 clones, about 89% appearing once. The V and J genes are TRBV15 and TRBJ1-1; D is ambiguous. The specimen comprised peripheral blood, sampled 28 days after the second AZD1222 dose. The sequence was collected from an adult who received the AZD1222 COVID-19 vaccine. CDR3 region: CATSRVAGQPTEAFF. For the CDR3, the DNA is TGTGCCACCAGCAGAGTGGCAGGCCAGCCCACTGAAGCTTTCTTT.